These 14 T cell receptor beta chains were sequenced from one sample in a study of blood T cell repertoires in COVID-19. This table comes from immunoSEQ multiplex PCR, and its TCRdb copy is limited to in-frame clones, with some not included. The sample has about 220,000 clones, around 82% seen once; the top ten hold about 3.9%. Sequenced input: PBMCs or T cells enriched from blood (not recorded which). All receptors derive from a woman in her thirties or forties who had been exposed to COVID-19.

The gene calls are TRBV5-4 and TRBJ2-1; 9 bases map to TRBD2. The germline V gene encodes CDR1 SGHNT and CDR2 YYREEE (reference sequence). The V segment lost 3 bases and the J segment 5 bases; nucleotides outside the gene matches: 6. This CDR3 region has 15 residues. The CDR3: CASSSAGGPNNEQFF. The CDR3 region has the DNA TGTGCCAGCAGCTCAGCGGGGGGACCCAACAATGAGCAGTTCTTC.

This chain joins TRBV6-5 and TRBJ1-5; D unresolved. Germline values: CDR1 MNHEY, CDR2 SVGAGI. CDR3 length equals 13 residues. V was pared by 8 bases and J by 2 bases, with 10 bases between. DNA for the CDR3: TGTGCCAGCCAAAGGGAGGGCAATCAGCCCCAGCATTTT. Amino acids: CASQREGNQPQHF.

The chain employs TRBV11-2 and TRBJ2-5; TRBD1 might be the D (5 bases). Germline V lookup: CDR1 SGHAT, CDR2 FQNNGV. The germline V and J ends were trimmed by 2 bases and 2 bases, with 12 bases remaining between them. This CDR3 is 15 amino acids long. This chain's CDR3 is CASSLILTAQETQYF. CDR3 in DNA: TGTGCCAGCAGCTTAATCTTGACAGCACAAGAGACCCAGTACTTC.

The chain combines TRBV29-1 with TRBJ1-1; TRBD1 aligns across 7 bases. After removal of 4 bases from V and 0 bases from J, the junction contained 5 bases not matched to a gene. Germline CDR1 is SQVTM and CDR2 is ANQGSEA. CDR3 length: 14 residues. The CDR3 loop reads CSVARQGVNTEAFF. The CDR3 nucleotides read TGCAGCGTTGCAAGACAGGGAGTGAACACTGAAGCTTTCTTT.

This clone has only one observation. The chain uses TRBV12-3 or TRBV12-4 and TRBJ2-5; D not resolved. V was clipped by 6 bases and J by 1 base, with 3 bases between them. The CDR3 is made up of 11 amino acids. CDR3 in amino acids: CASRRQETQYF. As DNA, the CDR3 is TGTGCCAGCAGGCGCCAAGAGACCCAGTACTTC.

With respect to this clone: Different DNA sequences within this sample yield the same CDR3. The V and J genes are TRBV5-5 and TRBJ2-3; 8 bases line up with TRBD1. The CDR3 totals 13 residues. Trimming cost V 2 bases and J 4 bases; bases outside gene matches: 0. In germline, CDR1 is SGHKS, CDR2 YYEKEE (reference sequence). CDR3 in amino acids: CASSLQGADTQYF. Here the CDR3 DNA reads TGTGCCAGCAGCTTACAGGGGGCAGATACGCAGTATTTT. The full variable domain, with the rest looked up from reference TRBV5-5 and TRBJ2-3, is DAGVTQSPTHLIKTRGQQVTLRCSPISGHKSVSWYQQVLGQGPQFIFQYYEKEERGRGNFPDRFSARQFPNYSSELNVNALLLGDSALYLCASSLQGADTQYFGPGTRLTVL.

The chain uses TRBV10-3 and TRBJ2-7, with D uncertain. The CDR3 runs to 14 residues. Looked up from germline, CDR1 is ENHRY and CDR2 is SYGVKD. V gave up 0 bases and J gave up 0 bases, with 6 bases separating them. CDR3 in amino acids: CAISESRNSYEQYF. The CDR3 nucleotides are TGTGCCATCAGTGAGTCGAGGAACTCCTACGAGCAGTACTTC.

This clone was seen more than once but under ten times. This chain uses TRBV19 with TRBJ2-7; D gene ambiguous. The ends were cut back, 3 bases at V and 3 bases at J, with 12 bases in the middle. CDR1 is LNHDA, CDR2 SQIVND, per germline (reference sequence). The CDR3 has 14 amino acids. The CDR3 nucleotides are TGTGCCAGTAGTATGGTGGCCACCAGCTACGAGCAGTACTTC. This sequence encodes CASSMVATSYEQYF.

The rearrangement uses TRBV6-5 and TRBJ2-1; 12 bases line up with TRBD2. The trim removed 2 bases at V and 10 bases at J, leaving 6 bases unmatched. CDR1 and CDR2 from the germline V gene are MNHEY and SVGAGI. The CDR3 extends over 15 amino acids. The CDR3 DNA is TGTGCCAGCAGTTACCCTAGCGGGGGGGCCAGGGAGCAGTTCTTC. It translates to CASSYPSGGAREQFF.

This sequence joins TRBV12-5 and TRBJ2-3, with D maybe TRBD2 (8 bases). The V gene's germline CDR1 is LGHNT and CDR2 FRNRAP. Trimming took 6 bases from V and 7 from J, leaving 20 bases between them. The CDR3 is 15 residues long. The CDR3 reads CASGRGLGGGYTQYF. CDR3 DNA sequence: TGTGCTAGTGGCCGGGGACTAGGGGGCGGGTATACGCAGTATTTT.

The gene calls are TRBV2 and TRBJ1-1; the D gene is possibly TRBD1 (5 bases). V was clipped by 7 bases and J by 1 base, with 10 bases between them. The CDR3 totals 13 residues. Germline CDR1 SNHLY, CDR2 FYNNEI. CDR3 in DNA: TGTGCCAGCATTCTTGACAGGAACACTGAAGCTTTCTTT. It yields the protein CASILDRNTEAFF. The entire variable domain, with the rest obtained from reference TRBV2 and TRBJ1-1, is as follows: EPEVTQTPSHQVTQMGQEVILRCVPISNHLYFYWYRQILGQKVEFLVSFYNNEISEKSEIFDDQFSVERPDGSNFTLKIRSTKLEDSAMYFCASILDRNTEAFFGQGTRLTVV.

The V gene is TRBV7-9, the J gene TRBJ2-7; 12 bases line up with TRBD2. Trimming took 7 bases from V and 6 from J; bases not matched to a gene: 16. The CDR3 runs to 17 residues. Germline V lookup: CDR1 SEHNR, CDR2 FQNEAQ (reference sequence). DNA for the CDR3: TGTGCCAGCATCCCAGAAGCTGCTAGCGGGGGGGCAGGCGAGCAGTACTTC. It codes for CASIPEAASGGAGEQYF.

V gene TRBV11-3 combines with J gene TRBJ2-2; no clear D gene. V shed 5 bases and J shed 4 bases, with 5 bases lying between them. The V gene's germline CDR1 is SGHNT and CDR2 YENEEA. The CDR3 totals 12 residues. The CDR3 protein is CASSPSTGELFF. For the CDR3, the DNA is TGTGCCAGCAGCCCCAGCACCGGGGAGCTGTTTTTT.

V gene TRBV14 combines with J gene TRBJ2-1; 8 nucleotides line up with TRBD2. Losses at the gene ends were 4 bases for V and 7 bases for J; bases not matched to a gene: 6. The CDR3 runs 14 residues. Per germline, CDR1 SGHDN and CDR2 FVKESK. The CDR3 sequence is CASSLAGGRNEQFF. The CDR3 DNA is TGTGCCAGCAGCCTGGCGGGGGGAAGAAATGAGCAGTTCTTC.